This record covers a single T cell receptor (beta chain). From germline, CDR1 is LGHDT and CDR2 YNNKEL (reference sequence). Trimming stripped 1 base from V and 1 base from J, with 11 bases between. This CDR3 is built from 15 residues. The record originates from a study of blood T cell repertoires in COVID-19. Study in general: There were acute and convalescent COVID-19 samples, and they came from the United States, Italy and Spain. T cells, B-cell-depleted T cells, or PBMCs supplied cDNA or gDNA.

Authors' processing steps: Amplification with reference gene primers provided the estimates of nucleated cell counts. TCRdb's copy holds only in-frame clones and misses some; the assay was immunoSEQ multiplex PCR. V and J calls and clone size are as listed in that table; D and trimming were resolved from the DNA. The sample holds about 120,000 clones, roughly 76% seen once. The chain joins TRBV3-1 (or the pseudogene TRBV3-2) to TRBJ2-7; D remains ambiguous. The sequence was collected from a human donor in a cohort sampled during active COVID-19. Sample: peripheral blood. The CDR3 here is CASSQVWSESYEQYF. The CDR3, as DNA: TGTGCCAGCAGCCAAGTCTGGAGTGAATCCTACGAGCAGTACTTC.